This TCR beta chain was recovered during a study of cytomegalovirus exposure and HLA in healthy donors. The wider study: Findings of an earlier analysis included under 140 million unique TCR beta sequences from 190 million or so T cells.

General study points: Analysis was carried out at a later point, and it linked a missense DCLRE1C variant to TCR beta V- and J-gene trimming. The classifier reportedly diagnosed cytomegalovirus status with high specificity and sensitivity. There were 150 to 200 TCR beta chains listed as cytomegalovirus-associated.

It was with 60 Vbeta and 13 Jbeta primers that the PCR ran. The protocol was immunoSEQ multiplex PCR, while the TCRdb copy is restricted to in-frame clones and leaves out a portion. The sample lists 150,000 to 200,000 clones, 87% occurring once. Turning to this clone: What it recognizes is unknown.

This clonotype was obtained from a girl under three years old in good health and CMV-seronegative. Sequencing was performed on PBMCs.

The CDR3 DNA follows: TGCAGCTTCCAAGGAGGTGGAATTCAGTTCTTC. It encodes CSFQGGGIQFF. This rearrangement joins TRBV29-1 to TRBJ2-1; D possibly corresponds to TRBD2 (5 bases). Per germline, CDR1 SQVTM and CDR2 ANQGSEA. CDR3 length: 11 amino acids. Trimming took 8 bases from V and 13 from J, leaving 18 bases between them.